These 29 T cell receptor beta chains share one sample of origin, sequenced in a study of control samples from healthy donors and cancer patients. Repertoires were generated with immunoSEQ multiplex PCR, while TCRdb's copy carries only in-frame clones and drops some. The sample totals some 190,000 clones. Specimen: blood. The receptors shown here come from a woman younger than 45 in good health.

This chain connects TRBV7-6 to TRBJ2-5; D unclear. V was pared by 5 bases and J by 1 base, with 14 bases between. Germline loops: CDR1 SGHVS, CDR2 FNYEAQ. This CDR3 has 15 residues. Written as DNA, the CDR3 is TGTGCCAGCAGCCCCGGCCCCGTAATCCAAGAGACCCAGTACTTC. Translated, it gives CASSPGPVIQETQYF.

This chain uses TRBV27 with TRBJ1-5, with 7 bases matching TRBD1. In germline, CDR1 is MNHEY, CDR2 SMNVEV (reference sequence). The CDR3 contains 13 residues. V shed 2 bases and J 11 bases; nucleotides not matched to a gene: 6. In DNA form, the CDR3 reads TGTGCCAGCAGTTTAGGGACAGCCGCCGCCCAGCATTTT. As protein: CASSLGTAAAQHF.

The chain employs TRBV18 and TRBJ1-5; D unclear. Germline loops: CDR1 KGHSH, CDR2 LQKENI. The CDR3 is 15 amino acids. Trimming cost V 0 bases and J 2 bases, with 8 bases left between them. The DNA of the CDR3 is TGTGCCAGCTCACCACCGGGATTTGGCAATCAGCCCCAGCATTTT. Protein: CASSPPGFGNQPQHF.

The gene calls are TRBV4-2 and TRBJ2-5, with D possibly being TRBD2 (7 bases). The germline V gene encodes CDR1 LGHNA and CDR2 YNFKEQ. This CDR3 has 17 amino acids. Trimming left V 1 base short and J 1 base short, with 16 bases between. CDR3 nucleotide sequence: TGTGCCAGCAGCCAAGGTGGGGGGGCAGGACCCCAAGAGACCCAGTACTTC. This encodes CASSQGGGAGPQETQYF.

The V call is TRBV6-5, the J call TRBJ2-7, with D unresolved. Trimming left V 0 bases short and J 6 bases short, with 9 bases between. This CDR3 spans 13 amino acids. In germline, CDR1 is MNHEY, CDR2 SVGAGI. The CDR3 DNA follows: TGTGCCAGCAGTTACTCGTGGGCAGCCGAGCAGTACTTC. It specifies CASSYSWAAEQYF.

The rearrangement links TRBV24-1 to TRBJ1-1; possible D gene TRBD1, 6 bases. Trimming left V 0 bases short and J 8 bases short, with 9 bases between. Germline V lookup: CDR1 KGHDR, CDR2 SFDVKD. The CDR3 covers 13 residues. The CDR3 region has the DNA TGTGCCACCAGTGATTTGGGGGGGGGCGAAGCTTTCTTT. Protein: CATSDLGGGEAFF.

The J gene is TRBJ1-1, the V gene TRBV2; possibly TRBD1 for D (6 bases). V lost 7 bases to trimming and J lost 0 bases, with 15 bases between them. CDR1 and CDR2 (germline): SNHLY, FYNNEI. The length of the CDR3 is 15 residues. The DNA for the CDR3 is TGTGCCAGCATTAGCGCAGGGGTAATGAACACTGAAGCTTTCTTT. Protein: CASISAGVMNTEAFF.

The chain recombines TRBV30 with TRBJ2-5; the D gene is possibly TRBD1 (5 bases). The V gene's germline CDR1 is GTSNPN and CDR2 SVGIG (reference sequence). The V end was cut by 1 base, the J end by 4 bases, with 13 bases between. There are 14 residues in the CDR3. CDR3 amino acids: CAWSGQGRRETQYF. The CDR3 DNA follows: TGTGCCTGGAGTGGGCAGGGCCGAAGAGAGACCCAGTACTTC.

The chain joins TRBV28 to TRBJ2-3; D call uncertain. The ends were cut back, 1 base at V and 0 bases at J, with 14 bases in the middle. There are 17 residues in the CDR3. Germline V gives CDR1 MDHEN, CDR2 SYDVKM. CDR3: CASSLSTARKSTDTQYF. The CDR3 bases are TGTGCCAGCAGTTTATCCACCGCGAGAAAAAGCACAGATACGCAGTATTTT.

V gene TRBV4-1 combines with J gene TRBJ2-5; 10 bases line up with TRBD2. Germline V gene data show CDR1 as MGHRA and CDR2 as YSYEKL. This CDR3 is built from 20 residues. The V gene end was trimmed by 2 bases and the J gene end by 3 bases; junction bases not matched to a gene: 18. The CDR3 sequence: CASSQYKTEQRTSGKETQYF. The CDR3 coding sequence is TGCGCCAGCAGCCAATACAAAACAGAGCAACGGACTAGCGGTAAAGAGACCCAGTACTTC.

The chain is built from TRBV15 and TRBJ1-3; 7 nucleotides align to TRBD1. V was clipped by 3 bases and J by 0 bases; unmatched bases: 2. The CDR3 spans 15 residues. Per the germline V gene, CDR1 is LNHNV and CDR2 is YYDKDF (reference sequence). CDR3 bases: TGTGCCACCAGCAGCTCAGGGGGCTCTGGAAACACCATATATTTT. Protein sequence: CATSSSGGSGNTIYF.

The V and J genes are TRBV12-3 or TRBV12-4 and TRBJ1-6, with TRBD1 as a possible D gene (6 bases). The CDR3 contains 13 residues. The germline V and J ends were trimmed by 3 bases and 11 bases, with 11 bases remaining between them. CDR3 in DNA: TGTGCCAGCAGTTTCCACAGGGACGCACCCCTCCACTTT. This codes for CASSFHRDAPLHF.

The chain couples TRBV7-2 to TRBJ1-4; 8 nucleotides line up with TRBD1. The junction had 13 bases not matched to a gene; V was cut back by 5 bases and J by 8 bases. Germline assignment: CDR1 SGHTA and CDR2 FQGNSA. The CDR3 extends over 16 amino acids. Here the CDR3 reads CASSPSARGRREKLFF. CDR3 DNA sequence: TGTGCCAGCAGCCCCTCGGCCAGGGGGCGACGCGAAAAACTGTTTTTT.

This chain links TRBV19 with TRBJ2-2, with D perhaps matching TRBD1 (5 bases). The germline gives CDR1 LNHDA, CDR2 SQIVND (reference sequence). The CDR3 is 13 residues long. Trimming removed 3 bases from V and 6 bases from J, with 8 bases in between. This chain's CDR3 is CASSIQGSGELFF. For the CDR3, the DNA is TGTGCCAGTAGTATCCAGGGTTCCGGGGAGCTGTTTTTT.

This chain links TRBV29-1 with TRBJ1-2; 7 bases are shared with TRBD1. The V gene end was trimmed by 4 bases and the J gene end by 5 bases; junction bases not matched to a gene: 19. The CDR3 has 17 amino acids. CDR1 SQVTM and CDR2 ANQGSEA come from the germline V gene. The CDR3 spells CSVAIIRTGGISYGYTF. CDR3 sequence (DNA): TGCAGCGTTGCTATAATTCGGACAGGCGGGATATCATATGGCTACACCTTC.

The chain links TRBV5-1 to TRBJ2-5; TRBD2 aligns across 8 bases. CDR3 length: 15 amino acids. The trim removed 4 bases at V and 1 base at J, leaving 6 bases unmatched. Germline V gene sequence: CDR1 SGHRS, CDR2 YFSETQ. The CDR3 reads CASSGGTSGQETQYF. CDR3 nucleotides: TGCGCCAGCAGCGGGGGGACTAGTGGCCAAGAGACCCAGTACTTC.

The V and J genes are TRBV7-9 and TRBJ1-4; D perhaps matches TRBD1 (5 bases). Germline CDR1 and CDR2: SEHNR and FQNEAQ (reference sequence). The CDR3 is 14 residues long. V was trimmed by 3 bases and J by 8 bases, leaving 13 bases between them. For the CDR3, the DNA is TGTGCCAGCAGCTTCGAAGGGGCTAGGGAAAAACTGTTTTTT. This gives the protein CASSFEGAREKLFF.

The CDR3 nucleotides read TGTGCCAGCAGCTTGGTCGAAGGAGGCTACACCTTC. It codes for CASSLVEGGYTF. V and J are TRBV13 and TRBJ1-2; D is ambiguous. The CDR3 is made up of 12 amino acids. Between the trimmed V and J ends, which lost 3 bases and 8 bases, there was a span of 10 bases. CDR1 is PRHDT, CDR2 FYEKMQ, per germline (reference sequence).

The chain recombines TRBV6-6 with TRBJ1-2; a weak D match, TRBD1 (6 bases). The CDR3 has 13 residues. Trimming took 6 bases from V and 8 from J, leaving 16 bases between them. The germline gives CDR1 MNHNY, CDR2 SVGAGI (reference sequence). CDR3 residues: CASRGTGRGGYTF. CDR3 bases: TGTGCCAGCAGAGGTACAGGGCGGGGCGGCTACACCTTC.

The rearrangement joins TRBV19 to TRBJ1-1, with 10 bases fitting TRBD1. J was trimmed by 1 base and V by 2 bases; bases with no gene match: 13. CDR1 and CDR2 (germline): LNHDA, SQIVND (reference sequence). The CDR3 spans 19 residues. CDR3 nucleotides: TGTGCCAGTAGTATACCCTCCTCGACAGGGGGCGTGAGGAACACTGAAGCTTTCTTT. It is translated as CASSIPSSTGGVRNTEAFF.

This sequence joins TRBV18 and TRBJ1-1; D is undetermined. Looked up from germline, CDR1 is KGHSH and CDR2 is LQKENI. Trimming pared 4 bases from V and 1 base from J, leaving 16 bases between. The CDR3 extends over 16 amino acids. Written as DNA, the CDR3 is TGTGCCAGCTCACACCTTCAGCCTGACACGAACACTGAAGCTTTCTTT. Translated, it gives CASSHLQPDTNTEAFF.

This chain connects TRBV4-2 to TRBJ1-4; the D gene is possibly TRBD1 (5 bases). This CDR3 contains 17 residues. Germline V gene lookup returns CDR1 LGHNA and CDR2 YNFKEQ. Trimming removed 1 base at V and 4 bases at J, with 16 bases between. CDR3 protein: CASSQGDWAGLNEKLFF. The CDR3 region has the DNA TGTGCCAGCAGCCAAGGAGATTGGGCGGGGCTTAATGAAAAACTGTTTTTT.

The chain employs TRBV7-2 and TRBJ2-5; TRBD2 matches at 11 bases. This CDR3 region has 18 residues. V dropped 1 base and J dropped 4; count of bases not matched to a gene: 11. Germline lookup yields CDR1 SGHTA and CDR2 FQGNSA. The CDR3 nucleotides are TGTGCCAGCAGCTTAGAGGTAGCTAGCGGGGGGCCGGGAGAGACCCAGTACTTC. Protein sequence: CASSLEVASGGPGETQYF. Variable domain in full (rest from reference TRBV7-2 and TRBJ2-5): GAGVSQSPSNKVTEKGKDVELRCDPISGHTALYWYRQSLGQGLEFLIYFQGNSAPDKSGLPSDRFSAERTGGSVSTLTIQRTQQEDSAVYLCASSLEVASGGPGETQYFGPGTRLLVL.

The rearrangement uses TRBV6-2 or TRBV6-3 and TRBJ2-3; no clear D. The CDR3 is made up of 14 amino acids. The germline gives CDR1 MNHEY, CDR2 SVGEGT. Trimming took 5 bases from V and 5 from J, leaving 14 bases between them. The CDR3 DNA reads as TGTGCCAGCAGTCCCATCAGAGGTAGAGATACGCAGTATTTT. It encodes CASSPIRGRDTQYF.

The V and J genes are TRBV27 and TRBJ1-5, with TRBD1 as a possible D gene (6 bases). The CDR3 consists of 14 residues. In germline, CDR1 is MNHEY, CDR2 SMNVEV (reference sequence). Deletions cut 3 bases from V and 5 bases from J, with 11 bases between. CDR3 bases: TGTGCCAGCAGTTTTGCAGGGGTCGATCAGCCCCAGCATTTT. It codes for CASSFAGVDQPQHF.

The chain has TRBV2 and TRBJ2-3; D call uncertain. In germline, CDR1 is SNHLY, CDR2 FYNNEI. V lost 7 bases and J 2 bases, leaving 10 bases between the germline ends. The CDR3 runs 13 residues. The CDR3 loop is CASNGVFTDTQYF. The CDR3 DNA reads as TGTGCCAGCAATGGGGTGTTCACAGATACGCAGTATTTT.

J is TRBJ2-5 and V is TRBV2, with TRBD2 identical over 7 bases. The CDR3 extends over 13 amino acids. The V gene's germline CDR1 is SNHLY and CDR2 FYNNEI. J lost 4 bases, V lost 6 bases, and 5 bases had no gene match. This CDR3 reads CASRRRERETQYF. The CDR3, as DNA: TGTGCCAGCAGACGGCGGGAGCGAGAGACCCAGTACTTC.

The V and J genes are TRBV7-2 and TRBJ2-1; D possibly uses TRBD1 or TRBD2 (6 bases each). CDR1 and CDR2 from the germline V gene are SGHTA and FQGNSA. Trimming left V 6 bases short and J 8 bases short, with 11 bases between. The CDR3 contains 12 residues. The CDR3: CASSKRGDEQFF. CDR3 nucleotide sequence: TGTGCCAGCAGTAAGAGGGGGGATGAGCAGTTCTTC.

V usage is TRBV6-5 and J usage is TRBJ2-1; D not certain. Germline lookup yields CDR1 MNHEY and CDR2 SVGAGI. The V end lost 2 bases, the J end lost 10 bases, and 15 bases lay between the germline ends. The CDR3 spans 14 residues. The CDR3 region is CASSYDSRTAEQFF. The DNA for the CDR3 is TGTGCCAGCAGTTACGACTCGCGGACGGCCGAGCAGTTCTTC.